This TCR beta chain was observed in a study of cytomegalovirus exposure and HLA in healthy donors. PCR was performed using 60 Vbeta and 13 Jbeta primers. Sequenced by immunoSEQ multiplex PCR; TCRdb stores in-frame clones only, minus some. The sample carries about 140,000 clones, 75% to 80% recorded once. The V gene's germline CDR1 is LNHDA and CDR2 SQIVND (reference sequence). V was trimmed by 4 bases and J by 3 bases, leaving 9 bases between them. The CDR3 is 13 amino acids. General observations from the study: DRB1 showed the most TCR associations and HLA-C the fewest in a later analysis, as rates varied by HLA locus. Data from an earlier analysis indicated that most TCR beta V segments were productive either about 90% or about 30% of the time.

As to this clone: Its target is not known.

Specimen: PBMCs. The chain couples TRBV19 to TRBJ1-1, with D unclear. This TCR was recovered from a female donor in good health and CMV-seronegative. CDR3 amino acids: CASSTNLYTEAFF. CDR3 bases: TGTGCCAGTAGTACTAACCTATACACTGAAGCTTTCTTT.